The TCR beta chain under discussion was sequenced for a study of persistence of HIV-infected CD4 T cells. Turning to the study itself: Suppressive ART had lasted a median of around 8 years.

The stimulus was lysate of CMV-infected fibroblasts, approximately 9.6 ug/mL. CD40L/CD69 double-negative CD45RO-high memory CD4+ T cells were collected. The V gene lost 3 bases and the J gene lost 6 bases, with 11 bases spanning the gap. CDR3 length: 13 residues. Per the germline V gene, CDR1 is LNHDA and CDR2 is SQIVND (reference sequence). The libraries were made with immunoSEQ version 4 in survey mode. Profiled with immunoSEQ multiplex PCR; TCRdb holds only in-frame clones, not every one. The table includes roughly 30,000 clones, roughly 78% detected once. In regard to this clone: What it recognizes is unknown.

The material was CD4+ T cells sorted from PBMCs after approximately 19-hour stimulation, obtained from a patient who received antiretroviral therapy. The chain uses TRBV19 and TRBJ1-1, with D perhaps matching TRBD1 (5 bases). This receptor was identified in an adult woman with HIV who was CMV-seropositive. This CDR3 is CASSMRGTSEAFF. In nucleotides, the CDR3 is TGTGCCAGTAGTATGAGGGGAACCTCTGAAGCTTTCTTT.